The 17 T cell receptor beta chains given below trace back to one sample, sequenced in a study of blood T cell repertoires in COVID-19. Some clones are missing from TCRdb's copy, which holds only in-frame ones; the method was immunoSEQ multiplex PCR. The repertoire holds under 400,000 clones, with around 91% as singletons. Input material: peripheral blood. Receptors were obtained from a young man with active or convalescent COVID-19.

V usage is TRBV11-3 and J usage is TRBJ1-1, with D possibly TRBD1 on 5 matching bases. Trimming stripped 4 bases from V and 3 bases from J, with 12 bases between. This CDR3 comprises 14 residues. Germline V gene data show CDR1 as SGHNT and CDR2 as YENEEA. CDR3 nucleotides: TGTGCCAGCAGCTCAAGGGGTTCGTACACTGAAGCTTTCTTT. Translated: CASSSRGSYTEAFF.

The chain uses TRBV24-1 and TRBJ2-5; possible D gene TRBD1, 6 bases. CDR3 size: 14 residues. V was clipped by 7 bases and J by 3 bases, with 14 bases between them. Germline loops: CDR1 KGHDR, CDR2 SFDVKD. This CDR3 reads CATSSPGVKETQYF. The CDR3 DNA follows: TGTGCCACCAGCTCCCCAGGGGTCAAAGAGACCCAGTACTTC.

This chain connects TRBV19 to TRBJ1-2, with 8 bases that match TRBD1. Germline CDR1 is LNHDA and CDR2 is SQIVND (reference sequence). V trimming: 4 bases; J trimming: 5 bases; junction bases outside the gene matches: 9. The CDR3 runs to 15 residues. In nucleotides, the CDR3 is TGTGCCAGTAGTACTCGCTCGACAGGGGCGTATGGCTACACCTTC. It translates to CASSTRSTGAYGYTF. The full variable domain, completed using reference TRBV19 and TRBJ1-2, is DGGITQSPKYLFRKEGQNVTLSCEQNLNHDAMYWYRQDPGQGLRLIYYSQIVNDFQKGDIAEGYSVSREKKESFPLTVTSAQKNPTAFYLCASSTRSTGAYGYTFGSGTRLTVV.

The chain links TRBV7-8 to TRBJ1-5; TRBD1 aligns across 11 bases. CDR3 size: 14 residues. Per the germline V gene, CDR1 is SGHVS and CDR2 is FQNEAQ. With 5 bases clipped from V and 5 bases from J, the junction kept 2 bases outside the gene matches. CDR3 sequence reads: CASSRTGGDQPQHF. In nucleotides, the CDR3 is TGTGCCAGCAGCAGGACAGGGGGCGATCAGCCCCAGCATTTT.

This sequence joins TRBV18 and TRBJ1-1; TRBD1 aligns across 8 bases. Germline V CDR1 and CDR2: KGHSH, LQKENI. V shed 5 bases and J 5 bases; nucleotides not matched to a gene: 4. The CDR3 extends over 13 amino acids. Here the CDR3 reads CASSTDRGTEAFF. In nucleotides, the CDR3 is TGTGCCAGCTCAACCGACAGGGGAACTGAAGCTTTCTTT.

The rearrangement uses TRBV6-5 and TRBJ2-7; 8 bases are shared with TRBD2. After removal of 6 bases from V and 2 bases from J, the junction contained 3 bases not matched to a gene. Germline V gene data show CDR1 as MNHEY and CDR2 as SVGAGI. CDR3 length: 13 residues. The CDR3 DNA reads as TGTGCCAGCAGGGACGGGGGGGCCTACGAGCAGTACTTC. This codes for CASRDGGAYEQYF.

The rearrangement joins TRBV2 to TRBJ2-1; 9 bases map to TRBD2. Unmatched junction bases numbered 4, after V lost 7 bases and J lost 3 bases. The CDR3 has 14 residues. In germline, CDR1 is SNHLY, CDR2 FYNNEI. The CDR3 nucleotides are TGTGCCAGCAAGGGCGGGGGGGACTACAATGAGCAGTTCTTC. As protein: CASKGGGDYNEQFF.

This chain links TRBV19 with TRBJ2-4; 12 bases map to TRBD1. This CDR3 spans 16 amino acids. Germline V lookup: CDR1 LNHDA, CDR2 SQIVND (reference sequence). After removal of 6 bases from V and 6 bases from J, the junction contained 9 bases not matched to a gene. The CDR3 loop is CASSDRGTGGPNIQYF. CDR3 bases: TGTGCCAGTAGCGACCGGGGGACAGGGGGCCCAAACATTCAGTACTTC.

V usage is TRBV18 and J usage is TRBJ2-1, with 11 bases matching TRBD2. The germline V gene encodes CDR1 KGHSH and CDR2 LQKENI. V shed 3 bases, J shed 7 bases, and the junction held 5 bases outside the gene matches. This CDR3 contains 15 residues. DNA for the CDR3: TGTGCCAGCTCACCGACTAGCGGGGATTTTAATGAGCAGTTCTTC. Protein product: CASSPTSGDFNEQFF.

This chain links TRBV11-2 with TRBJ2-7; 8 bases map to TRBD2. This CDR3 has 17 residues. The junction had 11 bases not matched to a gene; V was cut back by 4 bases and J by 0 bases. CDR1 and CDR2 from the germline V gene are SGHAT and FQNNGV. The CDR3, as DNA: TGTGCCAGCAGCTCCAGTCGAGGGACTAGGGCCTCCTACGAGCAGTACTTC. Its translation: CASSSSRGTRASYEQYF.

The chain is built from TRBV7-8 and TRBJ1-6, with D tentatively TRBD1 (6 bases). The V gene lost 5 bases and the J gene lost 14 bases, with 19 bases spanning the gap. The CDR3 runs 14 residues. Germline assignment: CDR1 SGHVS and CDR2 FQNEAQ. The CDR3 coding sequence is TGTGCCAGCAGCGGAGTACAGGGCATCGGGGCCCTCCACTTT. Translating it yields CASSGVQGIGALHF.

The rearrangement joins TRBV28 to TRBJ1-2, with 9 bases matching TRBD1. Per the germline V gene, CDR1 is MDHEN and CDR2 is SYDVKM. V shed 5 bases, J shed 7 bases, and the junction held 11 bases outside the gene matches. This CDR3 spans 15 amino acids. The CDR3 loop reads CASSPTGGLPRGYTF. The CDR3 DNA sequence: TGTGCCAGCAGTCCTACAGGGGGCCTTCCCCGTGGCTACACCTTC.

This clone was seen just once. This chain links TRBV27 with TRBJ2-7, with 7 bases that match TRBD2. Germline values: CDR1 MNHEY, CDR2 SMNVEV (reference sequence). The CDR3 is 15 residues long. Unmatched junction bases numbered 7, after V lost 5 bases and J lost 0 bases. CDR3 loop: CASSRDPGGSYEQYF. CDR3 DNA: TGTGCCAGCAGTCGGGACCCGGGGGGCTCCTACGAGCAGTACTTC.

The chain employs TRBV19 and TRBJ1-6; 7 bases are shared with TRBD1. The trim removed 5 bases at V and 6 bases at J, leaving 7 bases unmatched. There are 15 residues in the CDR3. Germline CDR1 reads LNHDA; CDR2 reads SQIVND (reference sequence). Written as DNA, the CDR3 is TGTGCCAGTAGTGCAGAGGACAGGCCTAATTCACCCCTCCACTTT. It specifies CASSAEDRPNSPLHF.

This sequence joins TRBV10-3 and TRBJ1-1, with D hard to call. Between the trimmed V and J ends, which lost 8 bases and 5 bases, there was a span of 12 bases. Germline V gene data show CDR1 as ENHRY and CDR2 as SYGVKD. The CDR3 has 12 residues. The CDR3 protein is CAIGQVMTEAFF. DNA of the CDR3: TGTGCCATCGGGCAGGTAATGACTGAAGCTTTCTTT.

A remark on this clone: Its ends do not fully match the called genes, so a read error is possible. The rearrangement uses TRBV3-1 (or the pseudogene TRBV3-2) and TRBJ2-7; D is possibly TRBD1 (6 bases). CDR1 and CDR2 (germline): LGHDT, YNNKEL (reference sequence). This CDR3 has 12 amino acids. The CDR3 loop reads CASSQVDGGLFF. DNA for the CDR3: TGTGCCAGCAGCCAAGTCGATGGGGGCTTGTTTTTC.

The CDR3 sequence: CASSSTGVQLMKKHLFF. The CDR3 bases are TGTGCCAGCAGCTCCACAGGGGTACAACTAATGAAAAAACACCTGTTTTTT. This chain joins TRBV7-8 and TRBJ1-4; 7 bases line up with TRBD1. The CDR3 covers 17 residues. After removal of 4 bases from V and 14 bases from J, the junction contained 22 bases not matched to a gene. CDR1 and CDR2 from the germline V gene are SGHVS and FQNEAQ.